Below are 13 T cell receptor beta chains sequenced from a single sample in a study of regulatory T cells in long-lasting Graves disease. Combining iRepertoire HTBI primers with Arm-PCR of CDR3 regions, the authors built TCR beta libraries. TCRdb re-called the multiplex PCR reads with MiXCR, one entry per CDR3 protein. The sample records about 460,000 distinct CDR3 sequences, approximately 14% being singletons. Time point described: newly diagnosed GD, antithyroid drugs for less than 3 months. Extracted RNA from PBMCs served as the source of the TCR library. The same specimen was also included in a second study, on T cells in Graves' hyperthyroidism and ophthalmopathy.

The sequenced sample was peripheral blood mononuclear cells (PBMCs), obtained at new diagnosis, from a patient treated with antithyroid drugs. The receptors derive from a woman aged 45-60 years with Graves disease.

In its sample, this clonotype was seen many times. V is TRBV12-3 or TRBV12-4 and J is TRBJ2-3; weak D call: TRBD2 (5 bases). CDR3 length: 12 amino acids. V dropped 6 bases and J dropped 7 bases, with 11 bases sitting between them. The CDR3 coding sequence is TGTGCCAGCAGCTGGACTGTTCATACGCAGTATTTT. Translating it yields CASSWTVHTQYF.

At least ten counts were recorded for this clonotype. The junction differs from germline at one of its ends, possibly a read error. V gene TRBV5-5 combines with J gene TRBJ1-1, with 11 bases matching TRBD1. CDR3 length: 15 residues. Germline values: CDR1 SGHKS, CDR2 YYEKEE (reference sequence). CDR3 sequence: CASSLPGQGGTEAFF. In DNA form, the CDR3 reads TGCGCCAGCAGCTTACCGGGACAGGGGGGCACTGAAGCTTTCTTT.

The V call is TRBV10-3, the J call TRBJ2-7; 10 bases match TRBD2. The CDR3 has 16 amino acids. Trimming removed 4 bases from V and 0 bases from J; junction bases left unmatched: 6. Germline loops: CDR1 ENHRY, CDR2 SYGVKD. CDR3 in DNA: TGTGCCATCAGTGCTCCTTCTAGCGGGAGCTCCTACGAGCAGTACTTC. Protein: CAISAPSSGSSYEQYF.

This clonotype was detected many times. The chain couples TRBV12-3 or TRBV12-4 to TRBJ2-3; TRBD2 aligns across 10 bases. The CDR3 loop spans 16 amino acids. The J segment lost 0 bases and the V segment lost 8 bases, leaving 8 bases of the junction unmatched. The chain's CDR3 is CASGGTSELSTDTQYF. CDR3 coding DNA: TGTGCCAGCGGAGGGACTAGCGAACTTAGCACAGATACGCAGTATTTT.

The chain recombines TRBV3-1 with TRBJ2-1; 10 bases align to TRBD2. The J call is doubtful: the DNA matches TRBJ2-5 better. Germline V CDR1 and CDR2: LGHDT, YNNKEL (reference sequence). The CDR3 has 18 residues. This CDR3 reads CASSIWSQPGTSDKTQYF. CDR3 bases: TGTGCCAGCAGCATTTGGAGTCAACCCGGGACTAGCGATAAGACCCAGTACTTC.

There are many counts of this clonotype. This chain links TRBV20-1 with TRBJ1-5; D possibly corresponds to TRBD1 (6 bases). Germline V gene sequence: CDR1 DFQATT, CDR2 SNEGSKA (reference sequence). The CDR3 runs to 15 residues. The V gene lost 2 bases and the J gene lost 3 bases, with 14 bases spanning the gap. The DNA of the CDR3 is TGCAGTGCTAGAAGGGACACCAGCTCCAATCAGCCCCAGCATTTT. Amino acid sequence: CSARRDTSSNQPQHF.

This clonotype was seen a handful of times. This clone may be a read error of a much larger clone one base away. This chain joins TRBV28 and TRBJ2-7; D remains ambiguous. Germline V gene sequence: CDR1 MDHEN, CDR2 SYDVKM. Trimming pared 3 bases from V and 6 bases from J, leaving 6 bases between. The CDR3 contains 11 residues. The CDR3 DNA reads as TGTGCCAGCAGTTTTTTGCGCGAGCAGTACTTC. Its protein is CASSFLREQYF.

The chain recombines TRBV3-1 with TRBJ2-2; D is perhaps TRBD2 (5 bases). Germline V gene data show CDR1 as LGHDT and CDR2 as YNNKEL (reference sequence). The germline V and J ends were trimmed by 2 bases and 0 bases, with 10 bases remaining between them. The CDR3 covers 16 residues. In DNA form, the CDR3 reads TGTGCCAGCAGCCAACAAAGCGGTCCGAACACCGGGGAGCTGTTTTTT. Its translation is CASSQQSGPNTGELFF.

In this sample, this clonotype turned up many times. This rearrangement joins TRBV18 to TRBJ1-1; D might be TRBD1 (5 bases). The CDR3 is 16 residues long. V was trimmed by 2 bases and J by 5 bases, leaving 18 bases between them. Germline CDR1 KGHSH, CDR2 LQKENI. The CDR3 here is CASSPVDVGQGTEAFF. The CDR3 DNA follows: TGTGCCAGCTCACCAGTGGATGTGGGGCAGGGAACTGAAGCTTTCTTT.

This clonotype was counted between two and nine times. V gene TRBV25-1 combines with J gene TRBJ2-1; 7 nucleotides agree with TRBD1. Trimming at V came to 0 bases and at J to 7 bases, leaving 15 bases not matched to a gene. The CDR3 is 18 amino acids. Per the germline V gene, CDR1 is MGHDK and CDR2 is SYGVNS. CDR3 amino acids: CASSEYPTDRVGWNEQFF. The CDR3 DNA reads TGTGCCAGCAGTGAATACCCCACTGACAGGGTCGGCTGGAATGAGCAGTTCTTC. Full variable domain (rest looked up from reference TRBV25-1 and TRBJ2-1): EADIYQTPRYLVIGTGKKITLECSQTMGHDKMYWYQQDPGMELHLIHYSYGVNSTEKGDLSSESTVSRIRTEHFPLTLESARPSHTSQYLCASSEYPTDRVGWNEQFFGPGTRLTVL.

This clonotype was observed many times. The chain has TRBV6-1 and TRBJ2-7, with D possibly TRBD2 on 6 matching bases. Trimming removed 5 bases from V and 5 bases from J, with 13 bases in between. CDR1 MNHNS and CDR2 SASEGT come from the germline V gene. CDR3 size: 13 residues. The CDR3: CASSIQGGNEQYF. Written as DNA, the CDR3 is TGTGCCAGCAGTATCCAGGGAGGCAACGAGCAGTACTTC.

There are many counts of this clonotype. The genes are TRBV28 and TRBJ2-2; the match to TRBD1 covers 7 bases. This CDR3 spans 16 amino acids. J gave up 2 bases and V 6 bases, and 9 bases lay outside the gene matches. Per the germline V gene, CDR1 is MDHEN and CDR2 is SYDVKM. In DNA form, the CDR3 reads TGTGCCAGCAGCATACCCCAGGGGGTCAACACCGGGGAGCTGTTTTTT. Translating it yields CASSIPQGVNTGELFF.

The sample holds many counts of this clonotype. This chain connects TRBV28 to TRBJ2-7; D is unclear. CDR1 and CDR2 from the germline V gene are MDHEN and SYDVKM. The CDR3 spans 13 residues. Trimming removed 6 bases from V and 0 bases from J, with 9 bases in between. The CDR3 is CASRSFSSYEQYF. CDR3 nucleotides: TGTGCCAGCAGGAGCTTCAGCTCCTACGAGCAGTACTTC. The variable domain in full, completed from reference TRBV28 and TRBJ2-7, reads DVKVTQSSRYLVKRTGEKVFLECVQDMDHENMFWYRQDPGLGLRLIYFSYDVKMKEKGDIPEGYSVSREKKERFSLILESASTNQTSMYLCASRSFSSYEQYFGPGTRLTVT.